Below are 17 T cell receptor beta chains sequenced from a single sample in a study of spatial heterogeneity in lung cancer. In TCRdb, the 5' RACE reads were re-called with MiXCR into one record per CDR3 protein. The table records approximately 40,000 distinct CDR3 sequences, roughly 5.4% of them present only once. Time point defined: sample taken at primary tumor resection. This material consisted of PBMCs, taken at surgery. The origin of the receptors is a female donor with early-stage non-small cell lung cancer.

This sequence joins TRBV20-1 and TRBJ1-1; perhaps TRBD1 as D (6 bases). Germline V gene sequence: CDR1 DFQATT, CDR2 SNEGSKA (reference sequence). The CDR3 extends over 13 amino acids. V was trimmed by 3 bases and J by 3 bases, leaving 11 bases between them. As DNA, the CDR3 is TGCAGTGCTAGCAGGGGTGGCGACACTGAAGCTTTCTTT. This codes for CSASRGGDTEAFF.

Ten or more counts support this clonotype. V usage is TRBV28 and J usage is TRBJ1-1; D remains ambiguous. The germline V gene encodes CDR1 MDHEN and CDR2 SYDVKM. Trimming cost V 4 bases and J 5 bases, with 14 bases left between them. The CDR3 is made up of 14 amino acids. For the CDR3, the DNA is TGTGCCAGCAGTTCCCCGGGGTTAGATACTGAAGCTTTCTTT. It codes for CASSSPGLDTEAFF.

This clonotype was counted many times. The V gene is TRBV9, the J gene TRBJ2-3; 10 bases are a match to TRBD1. The CDR3 runs 16 residues. Unmatched junction bases numbered 5, after V lost 0 bases and J lost 4 bases. Germline-derived CDR1 and CDR2 are SGDLS and YYNGEE. In nucleotides, the CDR3 is TGTGCCAGCAGCGTAGACGGGACAGGGGCCGCAGATACGCAGTATTTT. Its protein product is CASSVDGTGAADTQYF.

This clonotype is medium-sized within its sample. The CDR3: CASSPGAYEQYF. In DNA, the CDR3 is TGTGCCAGCAGCCCGGGAGCCTACGAGCAGTACTTC. J is TRBJ2-7 and V is TRBV7-9; TRBD2 might be the D (6 bases). This CDR3 contains 12 residues. Per the germline V gene, CDR1 is SEHNR and CDR2 is FQNEAQ (reference sequence). V was cut by 5 bases and J by 2 bases, with 7 bases left in between.

This clonotype has ten or more counts. As DNA, the CDR3 is TGTGCCAGCAGGGAAAGGACAGGGGCCCCGAGAAATACGCAGTATTTT. This gives the protein CASRERTGAPRNTQYF. The chain couples TRBV12-3 or TRBV12-4 to TRBJ2-3, with 9 positions matching TRBD1. With 6 bases clipped from V and 7 bases from J, the junction kept 14 bases outside the gene matches. There are 16 residues in the CDR3.

This clonotype was picked up many times. The chain links TRBV29-1 to TRBJ1-1, with TRBD1 matching over 7 bases. V lost 7 bases to trimming and J lost 5 bases; unmatched junction nucleotides: 10. Germline V CDR1 and CDR2: SQVTM, ANQGSEA. CDR3 length equals 13 residues. CDR3 region: CSAGGDRRTEAFF. The CDR3 DNA is TGCAGCGCCGGAGGGGACAGAAGAACTGAAGCTTTCTTT.

Many counts were recorded for this clonotype. The chain has TRBV9 and TRBJ1-4; D unresolved. V was clipped by 4 bases and J by 7 bases, with 17 bases between them. Germline V gene lookup returns CDR1 SGDLS and CDR2 YYNGEE. This CDR3 has 15 amino acids. The CDR3 DNA sequence: TGTGCCAGCAGCCCCGAGGGCAGTAGATTTGAAAAACTGTTTTTT. Protein product: CASSPEGSRFEKLFF. Full variable domain (missing parts from reference TRBV9 and TRBJ1-4): DSGVTQTPKHLITATGQRVTLRCSPRSGDLSVYWYQQSLDQGLQFLIQYYNGEERAKGNILERFSAQQFPDLHSELNLSSLELGDSALYFCASSPEGSRFEKLFFGSGTQLSVL.

The table lists this clonotype with many counts. This chain uses TRBV2 with TRBJ1-5, with a weak D call TRBD1 (5 bases). V was trimmed by 7 bases and J by 4 bases, leaving 14 bases between them. Germline V gene sequence: CDR1 SNHLY, CDR2 FYNNEI. The CDR3 is 14 amino acids. The CDR3 region is CASNQGLGNQPQHF. The CDR3 DNA reads TGTGCCAGCAACCAGGGCCTGGGGAATCAGCCCCAGCATTTT.

This clonotype was recorded many times. V is TRBV29-1 and J is TRBJ2-6; D is undetermined. This CDR3 is built from 12 residues. Trimming took off 8 bases at V and 0 bases at J, with 5 bases between the two ends. Germline V gene lookup returns CDR1 SQVTM and CDR2 ANQGSEA. The CDR3 reads CSFFSGANVLTF. The CDR3 DNA follows: TGCAGCTTCTTCTCTGGGGCCAACGTCCTGACTTTC. The full variable domain, with the rest looked up from reference TRBV29-1 and TRBJ2-6, is SAVISQKPSRDICQRGTSLTIQCQVDSQVTMMFWYRQQPGQSLTLIATANQGSEATYESGFVIDKFPISRPNLTFSTLTVSNMSPEDSSIYLCSFFSGANVLTFGAGSRLTVL.

Within the sample, this clonotype is medium-sized. The chain employs TRBV11-1 and TRBJ1-2; perhaps TRBD1 as D (5 bases). V was trimmed by 4 bases and J by 6 bases, leaving 21 bases between them. The CDR3 totals 16 residues. Per germline, CDR1 SGHAT and CDR2 FQDESV (reference sequence). The CDR3 sequence: CASSYGRGAYSDGYTF. The CDR3 bases are TGTGCCAGCAGCTACGGACGGGGCGCTTATTCAGATGGCTACACCTTC.

This clonotype was seen many times. V usage is TRBV5-1 and J usage is TRBJ2-1; TRBD2 agrees at 7 bases. J gave up 9 bases and V 5 bases, and 11 bases lay outside the gene matches. The CDR3 runs to 14 residues. The germline V gene has CDR1 SGHRS and CDR2 YFSETQ. The CDR3 protein is CASSSGLGGAEQFF. The CDR3 DNA is TGCGCCAGCAGTTCCGGACTAGGCGGGGCTGAGCAGTTCTTC.

This clonotype was observed a few times. The chain has TRBV11-2 and TRBJ2-5; 7 bases are a match to TRBD2. The CDR3 spans 13 residues. CDR1 and CDR2 from the germline V gene are SGHAT and FQNNGV. The V and J ends lost 5 bases and 2 bases, in that order; junction bases with no gene match: 2. The CDR3 DNA reads TGTGCCAGCAGCCCCGGGGGGCAAGAGACCCAGTACTTC. This codes for CASSPGGQETQYF. Full variable domain (remainder filled in from reference TRBV11-2 and TRBJ2-5): EAGVAQSPRYKIIEKRQSVAFWCNPISGHATLYWYQQILGQGPKLLIQFQNNGVVDDSQLPKDRFSAERLKGVDSTLKIQPAKLEDSAVYLCASSPGGQETQYFGPGTRLLVL.

There are a few counts of this clonotype. The rearrangement joins TRBV6-1 to TRBJ2-3; 10 bases align to TRBD2. The CDR3 loop spans 15 amino acids. J gave up 2 bases and V 5 bases, and 4 bases lay outside the gene matches. Germline-derived CDR1 and CDR2 are MNHNS and SASEGT. CDR3 nucleotides: TGTGCCAGCAGTTCTAGCGGGGGTCCCACAGATACGCAGTATTTT. Its translation is CASSSSGGPTDTQYF.

In its sample, this clonotype was seen a few times. The V gene is TRBV20-1, the J gene TRBJ1-6; weak D call: TRBD1 (5 bases). Germline CDR1 is DFQATT and CDR2 is SNEGSKA (reference sequence). The CDR3 is 17 residues long. V was shortened by 6 bases and J by 6 bases, with 24 bases between the two germline ends. CDR3 amino acids: CSAPAPRRGRFNSPLHF. DNA of the CDR3: TGCAGTGCCCCCGCCCCGCGCCGGGGCCGGTTTAATTCACCCCTCCACTTT.

This clonotype was counted many times. This sequence joins TRBV3-1 and TRBJ1-6, with 8 positions matching TRBD1. The CDR3 totals 16 residues. V dropped 4 bases and J dropped 8; count of bases not matched to a gene: 10. CDR1 LGHDT and CDR2 YNNKEL come from the germline V gene (reference sequence). CDR3 in amino acids: CASSPWTGFNDSPLHF. The CDR3 coding sequence is TGTGCCAGCAGCCCGTGGACAGGGTTTAACGATTCACCCCTCCACTTT.

The gene calls are TRBV6-6 and TRBJ1-1; 10 nucleotides align to TRBD1. Germline CDR1 is MNHNY and CDR2 is SVGAGI (reference sequence). The J segment lost 3 bases and the V segment lost 4 bases, leaving 5 bases of the junction unmatched. The CDR3 is 15 amino acids. CDR3: CASSSSGTGDTEAFF. In nucleotides, the CDR3 is TGTGCCAGCAGTTCCTCCGGGACAGGGGACACTGAAGCTTTCTTT.

This clonotype was counted ten times or more. V is TRBV29-1 and J is TRBJ2-7; TRBD2 agrees at 8 bases. The CDR3 extends over 15 amino acids. With 2 bases clipped from V and 0 bases from J, the junction kept 6 bases outside the gene matches. CDR1 is SQVTM, CDR2 ANQGSEA, per germline. CDR3 coding DNA: TGCAGCGTTGAACTGGTAGCGGGGACCTCCTACGAGCAGTACTTC. It encodes CSVELVAGTSYEQYF.